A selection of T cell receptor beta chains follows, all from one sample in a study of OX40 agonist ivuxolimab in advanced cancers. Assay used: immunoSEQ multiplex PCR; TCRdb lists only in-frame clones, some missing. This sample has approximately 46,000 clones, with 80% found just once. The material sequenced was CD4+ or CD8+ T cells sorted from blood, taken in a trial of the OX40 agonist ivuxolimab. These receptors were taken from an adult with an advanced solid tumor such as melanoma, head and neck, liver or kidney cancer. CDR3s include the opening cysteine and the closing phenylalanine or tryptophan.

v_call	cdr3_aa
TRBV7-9	CASSLGPRWETQYF
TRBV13	CASSLGLGTSGSTDTQYF
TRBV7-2	CASSLTASTDTQYF
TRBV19	CASSMGRASAGELFF
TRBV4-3	CASSQSRSDTQYF
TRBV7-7	CASSQGLAGGPGEQFF
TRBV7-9	CASSLEVNIQYF
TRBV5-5	CASSRGTGTGTEAFF
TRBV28	CASCRASNCGNTIYF
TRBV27	CASSLQGWDSPLHF
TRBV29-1	CSVEDRNRLAGGRTREQFF
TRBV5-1	CASSSSLLPTTYNEQFF
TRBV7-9	CASSRRQAGAGELFF
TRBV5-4	CASSLGLAGTRTGELFF
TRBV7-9	CASIRQGATEAFF
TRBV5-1	CASSYGGAATNEKLFF
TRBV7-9	CASSSGAAGYTF
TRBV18	CASSRESRDRGRDEKLFF
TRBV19	CASSISTGLATEAFF
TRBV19	CASSNRALQETQYF
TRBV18	CASSQAGPNTGELFF
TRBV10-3	CAISDWTGAAGTGELFF
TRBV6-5	CASSYSVLAGAGEQYF
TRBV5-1	CASSLARGLTYEQYF
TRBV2	CASNVVGTDTQYF
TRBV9	CASSVSGGAEINEQFF
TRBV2	CASSLDAGVWAGANVLTF
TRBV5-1	CASFSENTEAFF
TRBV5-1	CASSTIGQPFREKLFF
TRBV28	CASSLRQGARSGYF
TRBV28	CASSLWSGGTDTQYF
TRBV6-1	CASSRRQGSNQPQHF
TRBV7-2	CASSLDGRETQYF
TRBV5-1	CASSRETDQPQHF
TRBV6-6	CASSQTGGAPYNEQFF
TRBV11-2	CASSVRLVDNEQFF
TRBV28	CASSLGLAVNTQYF
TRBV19	CASRSTGRPYEQYF
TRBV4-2	CASSHLAGGQSSYEQYF
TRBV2	CASSVYGPRNTEAFF
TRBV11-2	CASRSPGLIKETQYF
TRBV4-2	CASRNTGGKVGYTF
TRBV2	CASSVHGQPGGYTF
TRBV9	CASSVSTYTSSYNEQFF
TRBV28	CASKWAGDSYEQYF